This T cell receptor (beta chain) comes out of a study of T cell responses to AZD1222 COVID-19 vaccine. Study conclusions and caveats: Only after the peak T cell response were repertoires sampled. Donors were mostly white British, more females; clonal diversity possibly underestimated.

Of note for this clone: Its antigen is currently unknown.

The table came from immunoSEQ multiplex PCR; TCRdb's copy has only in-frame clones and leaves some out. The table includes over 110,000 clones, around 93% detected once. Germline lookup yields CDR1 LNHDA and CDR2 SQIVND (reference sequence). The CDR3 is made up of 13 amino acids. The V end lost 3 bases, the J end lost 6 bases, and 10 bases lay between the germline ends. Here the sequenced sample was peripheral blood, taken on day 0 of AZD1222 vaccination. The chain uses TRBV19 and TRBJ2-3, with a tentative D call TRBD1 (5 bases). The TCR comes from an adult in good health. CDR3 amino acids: CASSIRAGDTQYF. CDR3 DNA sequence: TGTGCCAGTAGTATCAGGGCCGGGGATACGCAGTATTTT.